These T cell receptor beta chains were read from a single sample in a study of early T cells in non-severe SARS-CoV-2 infection. TCRdb called the 5' RACE reads again in MiXCR, with one record for every CDR3 protein. The table has some 64,000 distinct CDR3 sequences, 10% seen once. The source material was whole blood, sampled at baseline. The receptors come from an adult who was a healthcare worker with PCR-confirmed SARS-CoV-2 infection or an uninfected control (not recorded which). The CDR3 runs from the conserved cysteine through the conserved F or W. Fields, in order: D gene, clone size, V gene, J gene, CDR3 DNA, CDR3 protein. D genes are given only for firm matches. Some rows have no size entry. The others give once, few or many, or a class for an expanded clone.

>.|many|TRBV7-2|TRBJ1-5
TGTGCCAGCAGCTTAGCGGGCCAGCCCCAGCATTTT
CASSLAGQPQHF
>.|few|TRBV11-2|TRBJ2-7
TGTGCCAGCAGCTTAGGGCTCCCTGGGTACTACGAGCAGTACTTC
CASSLGLPGYYEQYF
>TRBD1|.|TRBV28|TRBJ2-7
TGTGCCAGCAGTTCGGGACAGCTCTACGAGCAGTACTTC
CASSSGQLYEQYF
>TRBD1|.|TRBV27|TRBJ2-1
TGTGCCAGCAGTTTAGGGGAACAGGGGGAGTTCTTC
CASSLGEQGEFF
>TRBD1|many|TRBV28|TRBJ1-2
TGTGCCAGCAGTCTCTCCCTACCGGGACAGGGGTCTGGCTACACCTTC
CASSLSLPGQGSGYTF
>TRBD2|.|TRBV28|TRBJ2-7
TGTGCCAGCAGCCCTACTACCCAGACTAGCCCCCAGTACTTC
CASSPTTQTSPQYF
>TRBD1|many|TRBV27|TRBJ1-1
TGTGCCAGCAGTTACAGGGGGCGTTCAGTTTTTGAAGCTTTCTTT
CASSYRGRSVFEAFF
>TRBD2|few|TRBV28|TRBJ2-5
TGTGCCAGCAGCTCGACTAGCGGGAGTTCGTTCGTCGAGACCCAGTACTTC
CASSSTSGSSFVETQYF
>.|many|TRBV28|TRBJ2-5
TGTGCCAGCATGGATCAAGAGACCCAGTACTTC
CASMDQETQYF
>.|.|TRBV7-9|TRBJ2-1
TGTGCCAGCAGCATGACTGGCGACAATGAGCAGTTCTTC
CASSMTGDNEQFF
>.|many|TRBV19|TRBJ1-1
TGTGCCAGTAGTATAACGGAGTGGCGGATGAACACTGAAGCTTTCTTT
CASSITEWRMNTEAFF
>.|few|TRBV19|TRBJ2-3
TGTGCCAGTAGTATGGGCAGGATAGATAGGTCAGATACGCAGTATTTT
CASSMGRIDRSDTQYF
>.|many|TRBV6-5|TRBJ2-7
TGTGCCAGCAGTCCAACCGACGGCTCCGCCTACGAGCAGTACTTC
CASSPTDGSAYEQYF
>.|few|TRBV12-3/TRBV12-4|TRBJ2-1
TGTGCCAGCAGCTTGAGGACCGGGACTGGGGATGAGCAGTTCTTC
CASSLRTGTGDEQFF
>.|.|TRBV7-2|TRBJ2-1
TGTGCCAGCACCGCCGAGGGGTCCTGGGATGAGCAGTTCTTC
CASTAEGSWDEQFF
>.|many|TRBV12-3/TRBV12-4|TRBJ1-1
TGTGCCAGCAGTCCAATGGGACGGATGAACACTGAAGCTTTCTTT
CASSPMGRMNTEAFF
>.|many|TRBV4-3|TRBJ2-2
TGCGCCAGCAGCCAACCCCTCAGCGGGGAGCTGTTTTTT
CASSQPLSGELFF
>.|many|TRBV7-2|TRBJ1-2
TGTGCCAGCAGCTTAGGGGGACGGGTTAACTATGGCTACACCTTC
CASSLGGRVNYGYTF
>.|few|TRBV4-3|TRBJ2-4
TGCGCCAGCAGCCAAGATTGGAACCAAAACATTCAGTACTTC
CASSQDWNQNIQYF
>TRBD2|few|TRBV5-4|TRBJ2-5
TGTGCCAGCAGCTATAGGACTAGAATAGAGACCCAGTACTTC
CASSYRTRIETQYF
>TRBD1|.|TRBV9|TRBJ1-1
TGTGCCAGCAGCCGGACAGGGAAGAACACTGAAGCTTTCTTT
CASSRTGKNTEAFF
>.|.|TRBV20-1|TRBJ2-1
TGCAGTGCTAGGCCAGGGGGGAATGAGCAGTTCTTC
CSARPGGNEQFF
>.|many|TRBV27|TRBJ1-4
TGTGCCAGCGGGGGTTGGGATTCCCCCCGGGAAAAACTGTTTTTT
CASGGWDSPREKLFF
>TRBD1|many|TRBV29-1|TRBJ1-2
TGCAGCGTCGAAGGGCCGGACAGGGGCCCCGGCTACACCTTC
CSVEGPDRGPGYTF
>.|many|TRBV28|TRBJ1-5
TGTGCCAGCATCCGGAACCGGGACGGGCTTTATCAGCCCCAGCATTTT
CASIRNRDGLYQPQHF
>.|.|TRBV5-5|TRBJ2-5
TGTGCCAGCAGCTTGGGACCCTTCCAGGAGACCCAGTACTTC
CASSLGPFQETQYF
>TRBD1|many|TRBV6-5|TRBJ1-1
TGTGCCAGCAGTTACTCGGAGACAGGGGTGAACACTGAAGCTTTCTTT
CASSYSETGVNTEAFF
>.|.|TRBV7-9|TRBJ2-2
.
CASFRRAGELFF
>.|.|TRBV7-3|TRBJ1-5
TGTGCCAGCAGCACCCAGCAGGGCCAGCCCCAGCATTTT
CASSTQQGQPQHF
>TRBD1|.|TRBV28|TRBJ2-7
TGTGCCAGCAGACAGGGGGCGGGCGAGCAGTACTTC
CASRQGAGEQYF
>TRBD1|many|TRBV19|TRBJ2-7
TGTGCCAGCCTCGGGACAGGGTCGGATCAGCAGTACTTC
CASLGTGSDQQYF
>TRBD1|many|TRBV30|TRBJ1-3
TGTGCCTGGAGTGGGACAGGTTTAAGCACCATATATTTT
CAWSGTGLSTIYF
>.|.|TRBV7-8|TRBJ2-3
TGTGCCAGCAGCTTAGGGGGTACAGATACGCAGTATTTT
CASSLGGTDTQYF
>TRBD2|many|TRBV7-3|TRBJ2-1
TGTGCCAGCAGCTCAGCGGGATCGGTATACGGTGAGCAGTTCTTC
CASSSAGSVYGEQFF
>TRBD2|many|TRBV19|TRBJ2-3
TGTGCCAGTAGTGGGCCCCGGGCTAGCGGGAGTCTACGCACAGATACGCAGTATTTT
CASSGPRASGSLRTDTQYF
>.|.|TRBV24-1|TRBJ2-3
TGTGCCACCAGTACGTGGGAGTCAAGCACAGATACGCAGTATTTT
CATSTWESSTDTQYF
>.|many|TRBV7-3|TRBJ1-6
TGTGCCAGCAGCTCGAATCAAAATTCACCCCTCCACTTT
CASSSNQNSPLHF